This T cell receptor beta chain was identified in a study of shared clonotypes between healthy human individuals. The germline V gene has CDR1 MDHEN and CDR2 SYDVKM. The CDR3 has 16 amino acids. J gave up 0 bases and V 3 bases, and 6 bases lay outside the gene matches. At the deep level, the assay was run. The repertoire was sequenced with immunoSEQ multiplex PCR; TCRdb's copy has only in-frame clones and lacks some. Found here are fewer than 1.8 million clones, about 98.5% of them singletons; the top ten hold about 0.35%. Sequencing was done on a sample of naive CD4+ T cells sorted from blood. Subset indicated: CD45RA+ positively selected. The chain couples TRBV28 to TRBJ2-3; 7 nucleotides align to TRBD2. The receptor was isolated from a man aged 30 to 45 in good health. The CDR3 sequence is CASSFWREISTDTQYF. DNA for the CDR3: TGTGCCAGCAGTTTTTGGCGGGAGATAAGCACAGATACGCAGTATTTT.